One T cell receptor (beta chain) is described in this entry. This record comes from a study of T cells expressing NK-cell markers. TCRdb re-analyzed the 5' RACE reads; it lists each CDR3 protein once, without DNA. Found here are some 140,000 distinct CDR3 sequences; the top ten clones hold 37%. CDR3 length: 15 amino acids. The rearrangement uses TRBV12-3 or TRBV12-4 and TRBJ2-1; TCRdb picks TRBD1, but there is no DNA to check that call. The sequence was obtained from a woman between 45 and 60 years old in good health. Sequencing used blood T cells: a sorted CD56 or NKG2C T cell subset, CD4+ or CD8+ T cells, or bulk PBMC T cells (not recorded which). The CDR3 reads CASSSPGDRYNEQFF.